The 9 T cell receptor beta chains below come from one sample, sequenced in a study of T-cell memory formation after mild COVID-19. TCRdb redid the calling of the 5' RACE reads with MiXCR, one entry per CDR3 protein. Of approximately 500,000 distinct CDR3 sequences in the sample, roughly 25% were seen once. What was sequenced was PBMCs or a T cell subset sorted from them (not recorded which). Receptors originate from an adult woman who had mild COVID-19 (a few samples of this study predate the infection). Cell type and time point are not known.

This clonotype appeared a few times. This chain joins TRBV20-1 and TRBJ2-1; 11 bases are a match to TRBD1. The trim removed 6 bases at V and 1 base at J, leaving 8 bases unmatched. Germline CDR1 DFQATT, CDR2 SNEGSKA (reference sequence). This CDR3 is built from 16 residues. CDR3 DNA sequence: TGCAGTGCAATAGGACAGGGGGCGATTTCCTACAATGAGCAGTTCTTC. It encodes CSAIGQGAISYNEQFF.

This clonotype was detected a few times. The chain carries TRBV11-2 and TRBJ2-3, with D tentatively TRBD2 (5 bases). In germline, CDR1 is SGHAT, CDR2 FQNNGV. Trimming took off 2 bases at V and 6 bases at J, with 15 bases between the two ends. This CDR3 has 15 residues. CDR3 sequence (DNA): TGTGCCAGCAGCTTAATTGTCGCTAGCTTGGATACGCAGTATTTT. Translating gives CASSLIVASLDTQYF.

The J gene is TRBJ2-7, the V gene TRBV21-1; TRBD2 was called by the table and not checked on the DNA. TRBV21-1 is termed a pseudogene. The CDR3 runs 19 residues. The CDR3 region is CASSKGGPLAGALTYEQYF. The CDR3 nucleotides are TGTGCCAGCAGCAAAGGGGGGCCGCTAGCGGGAGCCCTTACCTACGAGCAGTACTTC.

This clonotype was counted only a few times. The V call is TRBV5-5, the J call TRBJ2-3; the match to TRBD1 covers 7 bases. V lost 1 base to trimming and J lost 1 base; unmatched junction nucleotides: 3. Germline-derived CDR1 and CDR2 are SGHKS and YYEKEE (reference sequence). The CDR3 covers 15 residues. CDR3 residues: CASSLRGQRTDTQYF. As DNA, the CDR3 is TGTGCCAGCAGCTTGAGGGGGCAGCGCACAGATACGCAGTATTTT. The full variable domain, completed using reference TRBV5-5 and TRBJ2-3, is DAGVTQSPTHLIKTRGQQVTLRCSPISGHKSVSWYQQVLGQGPQFIFQYYEKEERGRGNFPDRFSARQFPNYSSELNVNALLLGDSALYLCASSLRGQRTDTQYFGPGTRLTVL.

The V gene is TRBV20-1, the J gene TRBJ2-7; D unresolved. In germline, CDR1 is DFQATT, CDR2 SNEGSKA (reference sequence). There are 14 residues in the CDR3. The V end lost 3 bases, the J end lost 1 base, and 13 bases lay between the germline ends. The CDR3 coding sequence is TGCAGTGCTAGTGATCTGGGTGGGTCCTACGAGCAGTACTTC. Residues: CSASDLGGSYEQYF.

On this clonotype itself: At one end the junction does not follow the germline gene, possibly because of a read error. The chain uses TRBV7-7 and TRBJ1-1, with D perhaps matching TRBD1 (6 bases). The CDR3 contains 15 residues. Germline assignment: CDR1 SSHAT and CDR2 FNYEAQ (reference sequence). CDR3 amino acids: CASSLLGGENTEAFF. CDR3 coding DNA: TGTGCTAGCAGCTTATTAGGGGGGGAGAACACTGAAGCTTTCTTT.

The V gene is TRBV7-9, the J gene TRBJ2-7; a weak D match, TRBD2 (5 bases). Germline loops: CDR1 SEHNR, CDR2 FQNEAQ (reference sequence). The CDR3 has 14 residues. Trimming left V 5 bases short and J 3 bases short, with 14 bases between. The CDR3 coding sequence is TGTGCCAGCAGCCCCTCTGCGGGTATCTACGAGCAGTACTTC. This encodes CASSPSAGIYEQYF.

The gene calls are TRBV7-9 and TRBJ1-2; 9 nucleotides match TRBD1. Germline assignment: CDR1 SEHNR and CDR2 FQNEAQ (reference sequence). This CDR3 has 13 amino acids. The J segment lost 8 bases and the V segment lost 2 bases, leaving 3 bases of the junction unmatched. The CDR3 reads CASSLRQGEGYTF. CDR3 coding DNA: TGTGCCAGCAGCTTAAGACAGGGGGAAGGCTACACCTTC.

The chain is built from TRBV29-1 and TRBJ2-7; TRBD2 agrees at 9 bases. V lost 5 bases, J lost 5 bases, and 16 bases stayed unmatched. Germline V gene lookup returns CDR1 SQVTM and CDR2 ANQGSEA. The CDR3 totals 16 residues. The CDR3, as DNA: TGCAGCGTTACGCAGGGTGGTTTGGGACTAGCTAACGAGCAGTACTTC. It specifies CSVTQGGLGLANEQYF.